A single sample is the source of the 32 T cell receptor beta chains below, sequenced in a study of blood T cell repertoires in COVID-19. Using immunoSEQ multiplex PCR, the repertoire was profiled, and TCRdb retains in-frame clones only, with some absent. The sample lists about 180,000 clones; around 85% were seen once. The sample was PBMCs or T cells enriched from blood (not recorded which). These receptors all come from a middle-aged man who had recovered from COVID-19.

CDR3 nucleotides: TGCGCCAGCGGGGACAGGGTTAATGAAAAACTGTTTTTT. Protein product: CASGDRVNEKLFF. This rearrangement joins TRBV5-1 to TRBJ1-4, with TRBD1 matching 9 bases. The CDR3 totals 13 residues. Trimming cost V 7 bases and J 4 bases; bases outside gene matches: 2. The germline V gene encodes CDR1 SGHRS and CDR2 YFSETQ.

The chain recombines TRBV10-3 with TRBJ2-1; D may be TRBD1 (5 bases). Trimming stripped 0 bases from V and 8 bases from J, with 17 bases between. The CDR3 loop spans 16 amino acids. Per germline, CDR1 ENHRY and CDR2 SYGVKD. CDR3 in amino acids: CAISESNLQGLDEQFF. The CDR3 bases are TGTGCCATCAGTGAGTCGAACTTGCAGGGTTTGGATGAGCAGTTCTTC.

The CDR3 DNA sequence: TGCAGCGCAGATAGTAGAAACAGGGGATCCTACGAGCAGTACTTC. Its translation: CSADSRNRGSYEQYF. The rearrangement links TRBV29-1 to TRBJ2-7; TRBD1 matches at 7 bases. The germline V gene encodes CDR1 SQVTM and CDR2 ANQGSEA. CDR3 length: 15 residues. The ends lost 7 bases at V and 1 base at J; junction bases unmatched: 13.

In DNA, the CDR3 is TGTGCCAGCTCACCATCTTCACAGCTGAACACTGAAGCTTTCTTT. As protein: CASSPSSQLNTEAFF. The chain joins TRBV18 to TRBJ1-1, with D hard to call. CDR1 is KGHSH and CDR2 is LQKENI in the germline V gene. This CDR3 has 15 residues. Trimming pared 2 bases from V and 0 bases from J, leaving 10 bases between.

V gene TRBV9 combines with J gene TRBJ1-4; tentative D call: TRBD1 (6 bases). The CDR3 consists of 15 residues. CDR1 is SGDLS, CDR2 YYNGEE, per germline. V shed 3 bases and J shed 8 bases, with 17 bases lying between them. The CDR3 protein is CASSAGGRQTEKLFF. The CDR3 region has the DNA TGTGCCAGCAGCGCGGGGGGCAGACAAACAGAAAAACTGTTTTTT.

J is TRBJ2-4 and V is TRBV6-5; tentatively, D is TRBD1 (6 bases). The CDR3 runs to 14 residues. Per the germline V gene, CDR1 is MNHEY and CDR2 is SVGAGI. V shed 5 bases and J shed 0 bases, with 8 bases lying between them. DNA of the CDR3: TGTGCCAGCAGTCGACAGGTAGCCAAAAACATTCAGTACTTC. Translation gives CASSRQVAKNIQYF.

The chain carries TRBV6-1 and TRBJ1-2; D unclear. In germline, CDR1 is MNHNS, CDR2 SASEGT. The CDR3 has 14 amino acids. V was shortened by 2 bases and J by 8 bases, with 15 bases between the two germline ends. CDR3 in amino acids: CASSESAGFRGYTF. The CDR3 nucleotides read TGTGCCAGCAGTGAATCCGCAGGCTTCCGGGGCTACACCTTC.

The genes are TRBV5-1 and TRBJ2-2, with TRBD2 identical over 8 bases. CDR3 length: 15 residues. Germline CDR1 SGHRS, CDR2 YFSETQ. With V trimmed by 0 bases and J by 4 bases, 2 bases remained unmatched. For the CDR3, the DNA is TGCGCCAGCAGCTTGGCCCGGGGGGGCACCGGGGAGCTGTTTTTT. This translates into CASSLARGGTGELFF.

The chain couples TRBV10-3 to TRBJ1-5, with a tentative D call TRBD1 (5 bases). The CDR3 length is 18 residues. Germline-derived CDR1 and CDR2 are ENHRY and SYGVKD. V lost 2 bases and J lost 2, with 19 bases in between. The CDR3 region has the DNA TGTGCCATCAGTGAGCCTCTCGCAGGCAGGGCTGGCAATCAGCCCCAGCATTTT. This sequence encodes CAISEPLAGRAGNQPQHF.

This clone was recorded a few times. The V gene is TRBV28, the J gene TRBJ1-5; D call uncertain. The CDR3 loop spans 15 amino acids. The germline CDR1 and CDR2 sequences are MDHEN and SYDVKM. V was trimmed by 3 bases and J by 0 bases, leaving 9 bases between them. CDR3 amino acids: CASSLRAYSNQPQHF. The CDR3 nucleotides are TGTGCCAGCAGTTTGCGAGCGTATAGCAATCAGCCCCAGCATTTT.

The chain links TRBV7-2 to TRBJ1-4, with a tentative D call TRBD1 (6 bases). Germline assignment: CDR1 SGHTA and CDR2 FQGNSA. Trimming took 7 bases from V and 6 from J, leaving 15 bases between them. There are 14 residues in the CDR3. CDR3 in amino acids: CASTLGGRDEKLFF. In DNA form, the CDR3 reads TGTGCCAGCACCCTGGGGGGGCGGGATGAAAAACTGTTTTTT.

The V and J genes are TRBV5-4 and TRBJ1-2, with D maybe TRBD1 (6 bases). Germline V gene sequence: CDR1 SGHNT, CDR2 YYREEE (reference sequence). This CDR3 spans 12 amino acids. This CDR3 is CEAGARDYGYTF. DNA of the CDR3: TGTGAGGCGGGGGCGCGCGACTATGGCTACACCTTC.

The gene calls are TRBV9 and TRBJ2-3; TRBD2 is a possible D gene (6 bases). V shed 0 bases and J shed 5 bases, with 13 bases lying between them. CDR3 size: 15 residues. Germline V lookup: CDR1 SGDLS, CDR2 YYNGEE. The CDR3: CASSVDGGMGDTQYF. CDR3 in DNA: TGTGCCAGCAGCGTAGATGGCGGGATGGGAGATACGCAGTATTTT.

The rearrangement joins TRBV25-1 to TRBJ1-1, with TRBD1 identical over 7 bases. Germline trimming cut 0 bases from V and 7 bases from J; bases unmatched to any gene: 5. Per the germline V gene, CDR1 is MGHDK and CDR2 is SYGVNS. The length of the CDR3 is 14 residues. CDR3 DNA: TGTGCCAGCAGTGAATATAGGGGACAGAGTGAAGCTTTCTTT. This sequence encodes CASSEYRGQSEAFF.

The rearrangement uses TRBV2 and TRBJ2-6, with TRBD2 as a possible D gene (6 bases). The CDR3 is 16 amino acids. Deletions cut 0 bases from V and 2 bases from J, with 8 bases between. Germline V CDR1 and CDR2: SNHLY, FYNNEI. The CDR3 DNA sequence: TGTGCCAGCAGTGAAGCGGGGACTGCTGGGGCCAACGTCCTGACTTTC. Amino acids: CASSEAGTAGANVLTF.

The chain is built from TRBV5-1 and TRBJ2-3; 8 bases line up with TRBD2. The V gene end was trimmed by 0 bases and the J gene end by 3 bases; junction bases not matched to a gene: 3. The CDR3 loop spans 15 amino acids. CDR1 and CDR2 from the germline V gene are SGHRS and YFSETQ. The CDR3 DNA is TGCGCCAGCAGCTTGGAACCGGGAGGGACAGATACGCAGTATTTT. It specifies CASSLEPGGTDTQYF. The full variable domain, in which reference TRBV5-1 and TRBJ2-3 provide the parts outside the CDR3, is KAGVTQTPRYLIKTRGQQVTLSCSPISGHRSVSWYQQTPGQGLQFLFEYFSETQRNKGNFPGRFSGRQFSNSRSEMNVSTLELGDSALYLCASSLEPGGTDTQYFGPGTRLTVL.

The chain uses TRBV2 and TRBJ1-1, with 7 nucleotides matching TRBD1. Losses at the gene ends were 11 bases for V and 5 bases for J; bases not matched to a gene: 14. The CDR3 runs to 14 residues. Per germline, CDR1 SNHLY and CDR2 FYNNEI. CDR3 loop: CAGTTGAYWTEAFF. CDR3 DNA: TGTGCCGGCACAACAGGGGCCTACTGGACTGAAGCTTTCTTT.

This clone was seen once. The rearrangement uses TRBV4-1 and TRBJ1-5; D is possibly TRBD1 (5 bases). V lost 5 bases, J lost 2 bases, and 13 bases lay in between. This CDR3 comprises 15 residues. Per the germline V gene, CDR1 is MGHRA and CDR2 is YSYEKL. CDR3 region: CASSAQETRNQPQHF. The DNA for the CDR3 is TGCGCCAGCAGCGCACAGGAGACCCGCAATCAGCCCCAGCATTTT.

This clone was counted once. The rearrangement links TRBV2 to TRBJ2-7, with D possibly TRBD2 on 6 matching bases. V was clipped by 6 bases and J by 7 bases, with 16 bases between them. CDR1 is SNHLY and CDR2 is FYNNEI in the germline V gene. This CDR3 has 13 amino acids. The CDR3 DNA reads TGTGCCAGCAGCGGCGGGACCGCCGGTGAGCAGTACTTC. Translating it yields CASSGGTAGEQYF.

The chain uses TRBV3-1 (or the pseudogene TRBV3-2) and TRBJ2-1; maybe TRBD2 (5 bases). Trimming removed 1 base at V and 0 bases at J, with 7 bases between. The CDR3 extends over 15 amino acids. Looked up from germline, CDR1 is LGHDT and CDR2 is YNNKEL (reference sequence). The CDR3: CASSQGEPSYNEQFF. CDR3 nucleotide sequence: TGTGCCAGCAGCCAAGGGGAGCCCTCCTACAATGAGCAGTTCTTC.

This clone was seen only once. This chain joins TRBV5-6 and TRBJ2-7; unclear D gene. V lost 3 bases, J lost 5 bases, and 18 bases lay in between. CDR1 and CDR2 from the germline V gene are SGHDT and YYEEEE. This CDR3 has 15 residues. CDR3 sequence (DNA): TGTGCCAGCAGCTACCCCACGACTTCTGCGGACGAGCAGTACTTC. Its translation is CASSYPTTSADEQYF.

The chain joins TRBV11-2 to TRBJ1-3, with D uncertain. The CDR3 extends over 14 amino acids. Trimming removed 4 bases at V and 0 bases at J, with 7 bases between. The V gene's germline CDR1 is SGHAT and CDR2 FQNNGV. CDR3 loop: CASSSFFSGNTIYF. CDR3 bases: TGTGCCAGCAGCTCCTTTTTCTCTGGAAACACCATATATTTT.

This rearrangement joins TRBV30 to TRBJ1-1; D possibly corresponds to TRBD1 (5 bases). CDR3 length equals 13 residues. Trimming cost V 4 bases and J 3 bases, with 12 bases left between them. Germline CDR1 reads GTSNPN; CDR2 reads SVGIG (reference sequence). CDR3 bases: TGTGCCTGGAAGGCAGGGTTGTACACTGAAGCTTTCTTT. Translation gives CAWKAGLYTEAFF. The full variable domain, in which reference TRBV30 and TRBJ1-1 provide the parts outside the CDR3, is SQTIHQWPATLVQPVGSPLSLECTVEGTSNPNLYWYRQAAGRGLQLLFYSVGIGQISSEVPQNLSASRPQDRQFILSSKKLLLSDSGFYLCAWKAGLYTEAFFGQGTRLTVV.

Written as DNA, the CDR3 is TGTGCCAGCAGCGGTCCTAGCGGCAGCTCCTACAATGAGCAGTTCTTC. Translated, it gives CASSGPSGSSYNEQFF. This chain links TRBV7-2 with TRBJ2-1; TRBD2 matches 7 bases. V was pared by 5 bases and J by 0 bases, with 7 bases of the junction left unmatched. CDR3 length equals 16 residues. From germline, CDR1 is SGHTA and CDR2 FQGNSA.

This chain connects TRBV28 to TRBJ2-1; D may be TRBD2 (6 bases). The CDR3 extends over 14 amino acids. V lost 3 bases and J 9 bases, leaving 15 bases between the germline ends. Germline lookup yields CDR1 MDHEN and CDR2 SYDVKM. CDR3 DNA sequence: TGTGCCAGCAGTTTTTTGGCGGGGAGAGGTGAGCAGTTCTTC. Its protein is CASSFLAGRGEQFF.

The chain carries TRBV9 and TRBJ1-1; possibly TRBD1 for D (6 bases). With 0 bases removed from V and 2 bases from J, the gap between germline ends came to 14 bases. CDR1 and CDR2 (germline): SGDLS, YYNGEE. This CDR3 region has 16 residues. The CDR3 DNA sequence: TGTGCCAGCAGCGTAGACAGGGTCGGCCCTAACACTGAAGCTTTCTTT. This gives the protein CASSVDRVGPNTEAFF.

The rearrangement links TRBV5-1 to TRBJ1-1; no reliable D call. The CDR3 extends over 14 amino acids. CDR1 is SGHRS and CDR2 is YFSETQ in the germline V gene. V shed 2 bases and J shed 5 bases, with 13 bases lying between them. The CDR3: CASSFGEVGTEAFF. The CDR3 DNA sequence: TGCGCCAGCAGCTTTGGAGAGGTCGGGACTGAAGCTTTCTTT. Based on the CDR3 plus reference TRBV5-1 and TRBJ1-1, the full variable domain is KAGVTQTPRYLIKTRGQQVTLSCSPISGHRSVSWYQQTPGQGLQFLFEYFSETQRNKGNFPGRFSGRQFSNSRSEMNVSTLELGDSALYLCASSFGEVGTEAFFGQGTRLTVV.

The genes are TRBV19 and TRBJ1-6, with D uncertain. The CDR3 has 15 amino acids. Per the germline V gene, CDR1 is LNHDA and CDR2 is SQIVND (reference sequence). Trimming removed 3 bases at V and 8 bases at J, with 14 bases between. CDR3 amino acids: CASSIRPIEDSPLHF. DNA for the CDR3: TGTGCCAGTAGTATTCGTCCAATCGAGGATTCACCCCTCCACTTT.

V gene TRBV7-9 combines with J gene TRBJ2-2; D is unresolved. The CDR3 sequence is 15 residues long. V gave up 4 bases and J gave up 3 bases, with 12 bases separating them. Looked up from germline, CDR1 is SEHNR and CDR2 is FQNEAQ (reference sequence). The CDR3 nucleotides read TGTGCCAGCAGCTCGAGAGGCGGCTACACCGGGGAGCTGTTTTTT. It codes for CASSSRGGYTGELFF.

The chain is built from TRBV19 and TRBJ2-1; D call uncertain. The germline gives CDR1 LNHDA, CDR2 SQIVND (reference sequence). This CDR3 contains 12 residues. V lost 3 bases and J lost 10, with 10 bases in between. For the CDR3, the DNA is TGTGCCAGTAGTATTCGATGGGCCGAGCAGTTCTTC. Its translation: CASSIRWAEQFF.

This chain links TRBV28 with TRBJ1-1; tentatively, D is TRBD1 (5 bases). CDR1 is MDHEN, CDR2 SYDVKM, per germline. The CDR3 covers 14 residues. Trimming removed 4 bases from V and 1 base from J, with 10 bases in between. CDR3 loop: CASSSRAPNTEAFF. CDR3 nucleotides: TGTGCCAGCAGTTCCAGGGCCCCGAACACTGAAGCTTTCTTT.

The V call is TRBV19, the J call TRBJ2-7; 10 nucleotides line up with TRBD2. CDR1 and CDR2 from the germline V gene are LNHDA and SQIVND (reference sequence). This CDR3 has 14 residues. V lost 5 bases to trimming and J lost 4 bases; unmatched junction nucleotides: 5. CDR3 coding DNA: TGTGCCAGTAGTTCAGCGGGAGGGGGTTACGAGCAGTACTTC. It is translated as CASSSAGGGYEQYF. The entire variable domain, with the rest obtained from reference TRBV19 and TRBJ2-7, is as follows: DGGITQSPKYLFRKEGQNVTLSCEQNLNHDAMYWYRQDPGQGLRLIYYSQIVNDFQKGDIAEGYSVSREKKESFPLTVTSAQKNPTAFYLCASSSAGGGYEQYFGPGTRLTVT.